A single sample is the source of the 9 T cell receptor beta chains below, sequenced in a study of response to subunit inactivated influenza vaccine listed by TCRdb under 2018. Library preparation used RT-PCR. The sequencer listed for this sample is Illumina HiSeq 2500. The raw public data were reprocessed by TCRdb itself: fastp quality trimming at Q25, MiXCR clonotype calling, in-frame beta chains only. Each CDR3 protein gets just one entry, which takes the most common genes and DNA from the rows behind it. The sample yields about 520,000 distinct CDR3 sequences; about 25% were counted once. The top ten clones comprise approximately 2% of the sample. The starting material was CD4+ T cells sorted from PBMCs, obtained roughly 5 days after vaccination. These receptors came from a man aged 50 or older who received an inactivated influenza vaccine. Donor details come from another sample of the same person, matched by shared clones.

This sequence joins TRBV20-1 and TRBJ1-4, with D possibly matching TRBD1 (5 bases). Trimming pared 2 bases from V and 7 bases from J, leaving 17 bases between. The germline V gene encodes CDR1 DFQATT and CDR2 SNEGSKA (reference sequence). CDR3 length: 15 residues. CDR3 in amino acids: CSARPNRRGGEKLFF. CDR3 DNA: TGCAGTGCTAGACCGAACAGGCGGGGAGGTGAAAAACTGTTTTTT.

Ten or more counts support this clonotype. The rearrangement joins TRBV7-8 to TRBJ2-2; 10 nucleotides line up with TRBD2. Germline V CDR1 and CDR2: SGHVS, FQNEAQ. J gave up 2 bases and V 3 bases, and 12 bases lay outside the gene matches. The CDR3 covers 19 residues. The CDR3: CASSFLAGAQVLNTGELFF. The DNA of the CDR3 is TGTGCCAGCAGCTTTCTAGCGGGGGCCCAGGTTTTAAACACCGGGGAGCTGTTTTTT. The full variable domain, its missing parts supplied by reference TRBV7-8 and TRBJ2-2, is GAGVSQSPRYKVAKRGQDVALRCDPISGHVSLFWYQQALGQGPEFLTYFQNEAQLDKSGLPSDRFFAERPEGSVSTLKIQRTQQEDSAVYLCASSFLAGAQVLNTGELFFGEGSRLTVL.

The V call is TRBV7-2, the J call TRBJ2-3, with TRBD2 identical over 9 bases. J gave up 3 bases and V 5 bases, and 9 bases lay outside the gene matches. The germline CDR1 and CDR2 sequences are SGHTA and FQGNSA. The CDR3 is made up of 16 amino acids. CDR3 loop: CASSPIAGERTDTQYF. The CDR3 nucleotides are TGTGCCAGCAGCCCTATAGCGGGAGAGAGGACAGATACGCAGTATTTT.

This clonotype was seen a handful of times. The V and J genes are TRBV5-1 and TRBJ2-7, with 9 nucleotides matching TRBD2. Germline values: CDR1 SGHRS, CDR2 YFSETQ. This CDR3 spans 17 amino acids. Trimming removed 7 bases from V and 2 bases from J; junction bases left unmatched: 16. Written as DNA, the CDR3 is TGCGCCAGCGCTCCGGGGGGTCTAGCGGGAAGGCCCTACGAGCAGTACTTC. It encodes CASAPGGLAGRPYEQYF.

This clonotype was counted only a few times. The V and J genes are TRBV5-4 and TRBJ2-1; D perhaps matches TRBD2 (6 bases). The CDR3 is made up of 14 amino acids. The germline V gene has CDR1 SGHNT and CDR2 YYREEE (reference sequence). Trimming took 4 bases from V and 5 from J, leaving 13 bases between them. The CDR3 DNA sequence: TGTGCCAGCAGCCCCCGGGACTGGAACAATGAGCAGTTCTTC. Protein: CASSPRDWNNEQFF.

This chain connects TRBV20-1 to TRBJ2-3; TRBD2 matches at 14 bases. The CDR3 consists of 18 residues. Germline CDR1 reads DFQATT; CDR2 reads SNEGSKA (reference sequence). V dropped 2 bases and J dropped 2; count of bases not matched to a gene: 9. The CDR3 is CSARLPGLAGVITDTQYF. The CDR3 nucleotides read TGCAGTGCTAGATTACCGGGACTAGCGGGAGTAATCACAGATACGCAGTATTTT.

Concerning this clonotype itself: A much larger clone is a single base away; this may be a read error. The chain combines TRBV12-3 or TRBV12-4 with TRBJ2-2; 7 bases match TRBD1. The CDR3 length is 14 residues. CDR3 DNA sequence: TGTGCCAGCAGCCCCCTACAGGGGAACGGGGAGCTGCTTTTT. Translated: CASSPLQGNGELLF.

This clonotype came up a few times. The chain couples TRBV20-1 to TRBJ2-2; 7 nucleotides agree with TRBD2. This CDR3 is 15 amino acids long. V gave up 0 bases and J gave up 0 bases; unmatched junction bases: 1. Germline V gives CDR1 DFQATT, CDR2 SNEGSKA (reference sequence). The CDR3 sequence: CSAREGGANTGELFF. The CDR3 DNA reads TGCAGTGCTAGAGAGGGGGGGGCGAACACCGGGGAGCTGTTTTTT.

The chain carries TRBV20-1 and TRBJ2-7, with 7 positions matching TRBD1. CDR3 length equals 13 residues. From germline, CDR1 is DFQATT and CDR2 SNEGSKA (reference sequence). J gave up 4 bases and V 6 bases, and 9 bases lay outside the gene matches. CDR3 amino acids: CSAVPGGRYEQYF. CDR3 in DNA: TGCAGTGCGGTTCCAGGGGGTCGTTACGAGCAGTACTTC.